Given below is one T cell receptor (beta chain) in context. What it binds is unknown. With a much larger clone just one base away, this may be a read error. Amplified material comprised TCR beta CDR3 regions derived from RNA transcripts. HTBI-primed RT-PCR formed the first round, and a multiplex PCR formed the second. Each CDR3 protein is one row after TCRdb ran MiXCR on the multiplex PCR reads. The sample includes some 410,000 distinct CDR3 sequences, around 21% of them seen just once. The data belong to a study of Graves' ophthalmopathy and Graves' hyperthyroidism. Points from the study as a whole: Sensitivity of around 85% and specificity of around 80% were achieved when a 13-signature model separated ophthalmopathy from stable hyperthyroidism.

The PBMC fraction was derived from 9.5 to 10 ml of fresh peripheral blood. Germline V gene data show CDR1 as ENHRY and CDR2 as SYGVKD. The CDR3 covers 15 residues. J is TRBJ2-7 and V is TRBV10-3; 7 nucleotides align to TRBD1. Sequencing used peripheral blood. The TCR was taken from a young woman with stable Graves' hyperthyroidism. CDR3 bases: TGTGCCACCCACACATCGGGACAGAACTCCTACGAGCTGTACTTC. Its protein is CATHTSGQNSYELYF.